This T cell receptor (beta chain) was sequenced for a study of shared clonotypes between healthy human individuals. Study-wide context: Each donor's CD8 memory used one plate, CD8 naive two, each CD4 subset three.

Clones were sequenced by immunoSEQ multiplex PCR, and TCRdb holds only the in-frame ones, with some missing. The data hold about 680,000 clones, with 92% observed a single time. Terminally differentiated effector memory CD45RA+ cells were left out of the naive CD8 fraction, which was CD45RO-negative and positively selected for CCR7. CDR3 length: 16 residues. Germline loops: CDR1 LNHNV, CDR2 YYDKDF (reference sequence). The V end lost 1 base, the J end lost 6 bases, and 16 bases lay between the germline ends. The rearrangement links TRBV15 to TRBJ2-1; D possibly corresponds to TRBD2 (6 bases). The TCR was taken from a man in his thirties or forties in good health. Material: naive CD8+ T cells sorted from blood. DNA of the CDR3: TGTGCCACCAGCAGAGTAGGAAGCGGGCGCTCCAATGAGCAGTTCTTC. It specifies CATSRVGSGRSNEQFF.